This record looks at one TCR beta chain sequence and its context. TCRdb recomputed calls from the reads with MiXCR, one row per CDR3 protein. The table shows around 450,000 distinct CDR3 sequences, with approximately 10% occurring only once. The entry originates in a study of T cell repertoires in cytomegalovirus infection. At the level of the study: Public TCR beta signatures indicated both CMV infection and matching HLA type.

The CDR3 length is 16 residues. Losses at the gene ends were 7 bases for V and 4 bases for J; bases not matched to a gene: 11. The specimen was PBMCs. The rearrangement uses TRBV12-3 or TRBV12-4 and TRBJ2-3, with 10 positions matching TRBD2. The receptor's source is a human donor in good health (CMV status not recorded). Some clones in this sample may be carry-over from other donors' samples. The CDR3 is CASKDSLAGEADTQYF. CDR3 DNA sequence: TGTGCCAGCAAGGACAGTCTAGCGGGGGAGGCAGATACGCAGTATTTT.